Shown below are 12 T cell receptor beta chains from a single sample sequenced in a study of T-cell reconstitution after alpha-beta-depleted transplantation in children. Unique molecular identifiers were used in preparing the TCRbeta library. MiXCR, run by TCRdb on the PCR reads, gives a single entry per CDR3 protein. Of 300,000 to 350,000 distinct CDR3 sequences listed, 23% are singletons. The input for sequencing was PBMCs, mostly from graft donor cells, taken 180 days after TCRalphabeta/CD19-depleted stem cell transplant. These receptors originate from a male patient aged 5 to 17 who had a stem cell transplant for acute lymphoblastic leukemia, so the T cells may come from the graft donor.

This clonotype appeared a few times. The rearrangement uses TRBV5-6 and TRBJ2-1; TRBD2 might be the D (5 bases). V was shortened by 0 bases and J by 9 bases, with 16 bases between the two germline ends. The length of the CDR3 is 15 residues. Germline assignment: CDR1 SGHDT and CDR2 YYEEEE. CDR3 in amino acids: CASSLGEGPWGEQFF. In nucleotides, the CDR3 is TGTGCCAGCAGCTTGGGAGAGGGCCCGTGGGGTGAGCAGTTCTTC.

In DNA, the CDR3 is TGTGCCAGCTCACCACCGGGACAGGGTACCTACGAGCAGTACTTC. Protein: CASSPPGQGTYEQYF. The V call is TRBV18, the J call TRBJ2-7; TRBD1 matches 9 bases. Germline assignment: CDR1 KGHSH and CDR2 LQKENI. V was pared by 0 bases and J by 2 bases, with 2 bases of the junction left unmatched. CDR3 size: 15 residues.

The chain uses TRBV12-3 or TRBV12-4 and TRBJ2-7; tentative D call: TRBD2 (6 bases). CDR3 size: 14 residues. Trimming took 3 bases from V and 2 from J, leaving 11 bases between them. The DNA of the CDR3 is TGTGCCAGCAGTTTTGGGGGGAAAGCCTACGAGCAGTACTTC. Translating gives CASSFGGKAYEQYF.

This clonotype was seen only a few times. This chain joins TRBV24-1 and TRBJ2-7, with TRBD1 matching 9 bases. V shed 3 bases, J shed 1 base, and the junction held 3 bases outside the gene matches. Germline-derived CDR1 and CDR2 are KGHDR and SFDVKD. The CDR3 is made up of 15 amino acids. In nucleotides, the CDR3 is TGTGCCACCAGTGATCCGGGACAGGGTTCCTACGAGCAGTACTTC. It encodes CATSDPGQGSYEQYF.

The chain uses TRBV7-6 and TRBJ2-7; 10 positions match TRBD2. The germline gives CDR1 SGHVS, CDR2 FNYEAQ. Trimming took 6 bases from V and 5 from J; bases not matched to a gene: 7. The CDR3 length is 14 residues. This CDR3 reads CASRPLAGSHEQYF. As DNA, the CDR3 is TGTGCCAGCAGACCACTAGCGGGAAGCCACGAGCAGTACTTC.

The chain carries TRBV5-5 and TRBJ1-4, with 9 bases that match TRBD1. V dropped 4 bases and J dropped 7; count of bases not matched to a gene: 5. CDR1 and CDR2 from the germline V gene are SGHKS and YYEKEE (reference sequence). The CDR3 has 14 amino acids. The DNA for the CDR3 is TGTGCCAGCAGCGGGGGACAGGGAGGTGAAAAACTGTTTTTT. Translating gives CASSGGQGGEKLFF.

This clonotype was observed a handful of times. J is TRBJ2-5 and V is TRBV11-1; D is possibly TRBD2 (5 bases). V was clipped by 4 bases and J by 5 bases, with 8 bases between them. The germline V gene has CDR1 SGHAT and CDR2 FQDESV (reference sequence). The CDR3 covers 12 residues. The CDR3 DNA reads as TGTGCCAGCAGCTGGTGGAGGGAGACCCAGTACTTC. As protein: CASSWWRETQYF.

A few counts support this clonotype. V and J are TRBV11-2 and TRBJ2-3; TRBD2 is a possible D gene (5 bases). CDR1 and CDR2 from the germline V gene are SGHAT and FQNNGV. This CDR3 has 15 amino acids. V was shortened by 7 bases and J by 3 bases, with 17 bases between the two germline ends. The CDR3 coding sequence is TGTGCCAGCAACCGAGGACGTCGGGGAACAGATACGCAGTATTTT. Translated: CASNRGRRGTDTQYF.

This clonotype was found a few times. The chain couples TRBV20-1 to TRBJ2-5; 11 bases match TRBD1. V lost 5 bases, J lost 5 bases, and 7 bases stayed unmatched. There are 14 residues in the CDR3. The germline gives CDR1 DFQATT, CDR2 SNEGSKA (reference sequence). The CDR3 region is CSARDRGVSETQYF. The CDR3 DNA reads as TGCAGTGCTCGGGACAGGGGGGTTTCGGAGACCCAGTACTTC.

The V and J genes are TRBV6-1 and TRBJ1-1; no clear D gene. The CDR3 spans 13 residues. Germline CDR1 is MNHNS and CDR2 is SASEGT. The ends were cut back, 2 bases at V and 8 bases at J, with 12 bases in the middle. The CDR3 region has the DNA TGTGCCAGCAGTGAACGGAGGGCCAGGGAAGCTTTCTTT. Translation gives CASSERRAREAFF.

This clonotype was recorded a few times. V is TRBV10-2 and J is TRBJ1-5; 10 bases match TRBD1. The CDR3 is 18 amino acids. CDR1 WSHSY and CDR2 SAAADI come from the germline V gene. Germline trimming cut 2 bases from V and 5 bases from J; bases unmatched to any gene: 12. The CDR3 here is CASSEPFQTGGVDQPQHF. The CDR3 nucleotides read TGCGCCAGCAGTGAGCCTTTCCAGACAGGGGGCGTCGATCAGCCCCAGCATTTT.

J is TRBJ2-6 and V is TRBV11-2; TRBD2 aligns across 16 bases. This CDR3 has 21 amino acids. With V trimmed by 7 bases and J by 0 bases, 12 bases remained unmatched. Per germline, CDR1 SGHAT and CDR2 FQNNGV. This chain's CDR3 is CASTSLGTSGRDPSGANVLTF. The CDR3, as DNA: TGTGCCAGCACTAGTCTAGGGACTAGCGGGAGGGACCCCTCTGGGGCCAACGTCCTGACTTTC.